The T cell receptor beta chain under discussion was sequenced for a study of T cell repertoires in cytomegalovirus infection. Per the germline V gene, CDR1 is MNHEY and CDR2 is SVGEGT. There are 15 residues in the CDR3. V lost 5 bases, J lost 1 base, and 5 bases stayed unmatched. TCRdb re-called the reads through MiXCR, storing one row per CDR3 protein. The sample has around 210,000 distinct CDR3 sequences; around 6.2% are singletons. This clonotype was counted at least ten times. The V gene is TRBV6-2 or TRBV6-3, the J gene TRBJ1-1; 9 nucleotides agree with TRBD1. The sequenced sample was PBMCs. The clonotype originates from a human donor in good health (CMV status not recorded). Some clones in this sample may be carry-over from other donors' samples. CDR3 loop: CASSTRDRANTEAFF. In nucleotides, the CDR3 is TGTGCCAGCAGTACCCGGGACAGGGCGAACACTGAAGCTTTCTTT.